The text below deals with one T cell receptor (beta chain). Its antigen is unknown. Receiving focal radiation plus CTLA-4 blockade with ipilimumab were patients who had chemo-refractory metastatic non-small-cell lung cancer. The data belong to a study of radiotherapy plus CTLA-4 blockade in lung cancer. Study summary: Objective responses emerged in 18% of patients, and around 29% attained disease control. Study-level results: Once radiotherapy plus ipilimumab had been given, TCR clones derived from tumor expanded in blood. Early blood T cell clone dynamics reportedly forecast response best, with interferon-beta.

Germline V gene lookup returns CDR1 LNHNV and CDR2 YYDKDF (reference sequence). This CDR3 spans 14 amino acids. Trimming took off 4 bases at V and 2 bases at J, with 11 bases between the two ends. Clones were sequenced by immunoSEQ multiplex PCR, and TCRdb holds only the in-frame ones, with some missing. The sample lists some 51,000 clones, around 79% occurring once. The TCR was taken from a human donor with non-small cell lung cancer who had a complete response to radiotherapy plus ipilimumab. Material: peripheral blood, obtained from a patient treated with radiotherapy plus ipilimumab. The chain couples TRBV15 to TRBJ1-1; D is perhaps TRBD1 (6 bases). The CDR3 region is CATSTDRLNTEAFF. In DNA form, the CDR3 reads TGTGCCACCAGCACGGACAGACTAAACACTGAAGCTTTCTTT.